The 14 T cell receptor beta chains presented below share a single source sample, sequenced in a study of T cell repertoires in cytomegalovirus infection. TCRdb redid the calling of the reads with MiXCR, one entry per CDR3 protein. The table includes fewer than 80,000 distinct CDR3 sequences, roughly 3.7% detected once. The sequencing input was PBMCs. The receptors originated from a human donor in good health (CMV status not recorded). Some clones in this sample may be carry-over from other donors' samples.

This clonotype has ten or more counts. The chain is built from TRBV7-3 and TRBJ2-1; 11 nucleotides match TRBD2. V lost 4 bases, J lost 7 bases, and 6 bases stayed unmatched. This CDR3 has 15 residues. From germline, CDR1 is SGHTA and CDR2 FQGTGA. The DNA of the CDR3 is TGTGCCAGCAGCTCAGGACTAGCGGGTACGAATGAGCAGTTCTTC. Translation: CASSSGLAGTNEQFF.

This clonotype appeared many times. The V and J genes are TRBV28 and TRBJ1-6; D gene ambiguous. Germline-derived CDR1 and CDR2 are MDHEN and SYDVKM. V lost 8 bases and J 5 bases, leaving 10 bases between the germline ends. CDR3 length: 13 amino acids. CDR3 residues: CASGTPNNSPLHF. CDR3 sequence (DNA): TGTGCCAGCGGCACCCCGAATAATTCACCCCTCCACTTT.

This clonotype was found once. This chain links TRBV7-2 with TRBJ2-1; a weak D match, TRBD1 (5 bases). With 2 bases removed from V and 9 bases from J, the gap between germline ends came to 11 bases. CDR1 is SGHTA, CDR2 FQGNSA, per germline. The CDR3 spans 13 residues. CDR3 sequence: CASSLRLDSEQFF. The CDR3 nucleotides are TGTGCCAGCAGCTTACGCCTAGACAGTGAGCAGTTCTTC.

This clonotype was seen many times. The DNA for the CDR3 is TGCAGTGCCAAGGCCGGGGGGCGAAGCAATCAGCCCCAGCATTTT. Protein sequence: CSAKAGGRSNQPQHF. This rearrangement joins TRBV20-1 to TRBJ1-5, with D tentatively TRBD1 (6 bases). Germline V gives CDR1 DFQATT, CDR2 SNEGSKA (reference sequence). This CDR3 has 15 residues. V lost 6 bases, J lost 1 base, and 16 bases lay in between.

This clonotype was seen at least ten times. The chain is built from TRBV20-1 and TRBJ1-1; 8 nucleotides agree with TRBD1. Unmatched junction bases numbered 2, after V lost 2 bases and J lost 3 bases. Germline CDR1 reads DFQATT; CDR2 reads SNEGSKA (reference sequence). This CDR3 spans 13 amino acids. The CDR3 loop is CSARRQGYTEAFF. In nucleotides, the CDR3 is TGCAGTGCTAGACGACAGGGGTACACTGAAGCTTTCTTT.

This clonotype was seen many times. This CDR3 reads CASRDPVGTLNYGYTF. The CDR3 DNA follows: TGTGCCAGCAGAGATCCGGTAGGGACGCTTAACTATGGCTACACCTTC. The V and J genes are TRBV5-4 and TRBJ1-2; a weak D match, TRBD1 (5 bases). Germline-derived CDR1 and CDR2 are SGHNT and YYREEE (reference sequence). Trimming pared 5 bases from V and 1 base from J, leaving 18 bases between. CDR3 length: 16 residues.

This clonotype was seen at least ten times. The chain has TRBV7-2 and TRBJ1-1; maybe TRBD1 (5 bases). From germline, CDR1 is SGHTA and CDR2 FQGNSA. CDR3 size: 14 residues. The germline V and J ends were trimmed by 2 bases and 6 bases, with 13 bases remaining between them. CDR3 loop: CASSLYGRVAEAFF. The CDR3 nucleotides read TGTGCCAGCAGCTTATATGGCAGGGTCGCTGAAGCTTTCTTT.

This sequence joins TRBV5-5 and TRBJ1-2; D gene unclear. Germline CDR1 reads SGHKS; CDR2 reads YYEKEE (reference sequence). The CDR3 spans 14 residues. V lost 0 bases to trimming and J lost 8 bases, with 14 bases between them. The CDR3 loop is CASSLEHGVFGYTF. In DNA, the CDR3 is TGTGCCAGCAGCTTGGAACACGGAGTTTTCGGCTACACCTTC. The complete variable domain, with remaining parts taken from reference TRBV5-5 and TRBJ1-2, reads DAGVTQSPTHLIKTRGQQVTLRCSPISGHKSVSWYQQVLGQGPQFIFQYYEKEERGRGNFPDRFSARQFPNYSSELNVNALLLGDSALYLCASSLEHGVFGYTFGSGTRLTVV.

This clonotype has ten or more counts. The V call is TRBV5-6, the J call TRBJ1-6; TRBD1 is a possible D gene (5 bases). Germline-derived CDR1 and CDR2 are SGHDT and YYEEEE. The CDR3 runs to 14 residues. Trimming shortened V by 5 bases and J by 10 bases, and 16 bases separated the two germline ends. CDR3 amino acids: CASRSRAGRSPLHF. The CDR3 bases are TGTGCCAGCAGATCCCGGGCAGGGAGGTCACCCCTCCACTTT.

This clonotype was recorded at least ten times. This rearrangement joins TRBV7-2 to TRBJ1-1; D gene ambiguous. The CDR3 is 14 residues long. V was shortened by 3 bases and J by 4 bases, with 12 bases between the two germline ends. Germline lookup yields CDR1 SGHTA and CDR2 FQGNSA. The CDR3 nucleotides read TGTGCCAGCAGCTTCCCACGGCTCGGCACTGAAGCTTTCTTT. Its translation is CASSFPRLGTEAFF.

This clonotype was seen ten or more times. The CDR3 DNA is TGTGCCAGCAGCCTTGGTAGCGGGGGGGGCTCCTACGAGCAGTACTTC. It encodes CASSLGSGGGSYEQYF. The genes are TRBV7-6 and TRBJ2-7, with 11 bases fitting TRBD2. Per germline, CDR1 SGHVS and CDR2 FNYEAQ. The CDR3 has 16 residues. V lost 5 bases to trimming and J lost 0 bases; unmatched junction nucleotides: 6.

Ten or more counts support this clonotype. The V and J genes are TRBV28 and TRBJ2-1; TRBD2 aligns across 7 bases. J lost 9 bases, V lost 7 bases, and 9 bases had no gene match. This CDR3 has 13 amino acids. The germline V gene has CDR1 MDHEN and CDR2 SYDVKM. The DNA for the CDR3 is TGTGCCAGCACACCGGGGGGTAGGGGTGAGCAGTTCTTC. It specifies CASTPGGRGEQFF. Together with reference TRBV28 and TRBJ2-1, the CDR3 gives the full variable domain: DVKVTQSSRYLVKRTGEKVFLECVQDMDHENMFWYRQDPGLGLRLIYFSYDVKMKEKGDIPEGYSVSREKKERFSLILESASTNQTSMYLCASTPGGRGEQFFGPGTRLTVL.

Many counts were recorded for this clonotype. The V and J genes are TRBV18 and TRBJ1-2; D may be TRBD1 (6 bases). Germline CDR1 is KGHSH and CDR2 is LQKENI. With 6 bases removed from V and 3 bases from J, the gap between germline ends came to 23 bases. The CDR3 spans 17 residues. The CDR3 sequence is CASSPTRTVPPHYGYTF. The CDR3 DNA reads TGTGCCAGCTCCCCCACCAGGACAGTTCCCCCACACTATGGCTACACCTTC. Variable domain in full (rest from reference TRBV18 and TRBJ1-2): NAGVMQNPRHLVRRRGQEARLRCSPMKGHSHVYWYRQLPEEGLKFMVYLQKENIIDESGMPKERFSAEFPKEGPSILRIQQVVRGDSAAYFCASSPTRTVPPHYGYTFGSGTRLTVV.

Ten or more counts support this clonotype. The V and J genes are TRBV7-2 and TRBJ1-5, with a possible D match to TRBD1 (6 bases). The germline V gene has CDR1 SGHTA and CDR2 FQGNSA. The CDR3 is made up of 16 amino acids. Trimming took off 7 bases at V and 3 bases at J, with 19 bases between the two ends. The CDR3 DNA follows: TGTGCCAGCACCGAAAGGGGAGGGGGGTACAATCAGCCCCAGCATTTT. It codes for CASTERGGGYNQPQHF.